What follows is one T cell receptor (beta chain) and its context. The data stem from a study of chemoradiotherapy in HPV16-positive cancers. Unmatched junction bases numbered 1, after V lost 3 bases and J lost 4 bases. The germline gives CDR1 SGHTA, CDR2 FQGNSA. The CDR3 consists of 13 residues. Sequencing was performed with immunoSEQ multiplex PCR; in TCRdb, only in-frame clones are kept and a portion is missing. This sample yields tens of thousands of clones, of which roughly 92% are seen a single time; roughly 15% belongs to the top ten. Sequences were derived from blood, sampled from a patient who underwent chemoradiotherapy. The genes are TRBV7-2 and TRBJ1-1, with 8 positions matching TRBD1. This clonotype was obtained from a human donor with HPV-associated anogenital cancer. In DNA form, the CDR3 reads TGTGCCAGCAGCTTTGGACAGGGCACTGAAGCTTTCTTT. This codes for CASSFGQGTEAFF.